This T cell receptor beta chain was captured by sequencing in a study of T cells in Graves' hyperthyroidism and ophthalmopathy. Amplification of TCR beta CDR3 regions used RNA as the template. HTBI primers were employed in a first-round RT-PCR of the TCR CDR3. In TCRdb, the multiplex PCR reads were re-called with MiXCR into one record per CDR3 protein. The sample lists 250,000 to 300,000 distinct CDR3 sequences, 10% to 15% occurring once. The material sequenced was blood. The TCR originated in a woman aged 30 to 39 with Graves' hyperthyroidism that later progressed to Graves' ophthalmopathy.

CDR3 residues: CASSLERDTPVNTEAFF. The CDR3, as DNA: TGTGCCAGCAGCTTAGAACGGGACACACCCGTGAACACTGAAGCTTTCTTT. This rearrangement joins TRBV11-2 to TRBJ1-1; D may be TRBD1 (6 bases). The germline V and J ends were trimmed by 0 bases and 0 bases, with 14 bases remaining between them. The germline CDR1 and CDR2 sequences are SGHAT and FQNNGV. The CDR3 loop spans 17 amino acids.